These T cell receptor beta chains were read from a single sample in a study of sequential checkpoint blockade in melanoma. The method was immunoSEQ multiplex PCR; TCRdb's version includes in-frame clones alone and lacks a portion of them. The repertoire has about 6,000 clones, 20% to 25% of them found once; the top ten carry approximately 15%. The sequenced sample was tumor tissue (inferred from file names), obtained from a patient given nivolumab and ipilimumab in sequence. The receptors here all came from a human donor with melanoma. CDR3s include the opening cysteine and the closing phenylalanine or tryptophan. A D gene is named only where the DNA matches it firmly. Only some rows state a clone size, as once, few, many or a class for expanded clones.

V,size,J,D,DNA,CDR3
TRBV12-5,NA,TRBJ2-3,TRBD1,TGTGCTAGTGGTTTGGTACGCGACGGGCAGGGGGTTGCAGATACGCAGTATTTT,CASGLVRDGQGVADTQYF
TRBV7-7,NA,TRBJ2-1,NA,TGTGCCAGCAGCTTAGGCCCCAGCTCCTACAATGAGCAGTTCTTC,CASSLGPSSYNEQFF
TRBV11-3,NA,TRBJ2-7,TRBD1,TGTGCCAGCAGCTGGACAGGGGGGACCTACGAGCAGTACTTC,CASSWTGGTYEQYF
TRBV6-8,few,TRBJ2-3,NA,TGTGCCAGCAGTTACTCGGGCAGGGTCACAGATACGCAGTATTTT,CASSYSGRVTDTQYF
TRBV28,NA,TRBJ1-5,NA,TGTGCCAGCACAAGGGGAACATATAGCAATCAGCCCCAGCATTTT,CASTRGTYSNQPQHF
TRBV4-3,NA,TRBJ1-5,NA,TGCGCCAGCAGCCAAGTTGGGCCTCTTAAAAATCAGCCCCAGCATTTT,CASSQVGPLKNQPQHF
TRBV9,NA,TRBJ2-7,NA,TGTGCCAGCAGCGTATTTGCGGGGCCGACCTACGAGCAGTACTTC,CASSVFAGPTYEQYF
TRBV12-5,few,TRBJ1-5,TRBD1,TGTGCCAGTTCCCCGGACAGGCCGAATCAGCCCCAGCATTTT,CASSPDRPNQPQHF
TRBV7-5,few,TRBJ2-1,NA,TGTGCCAGCAGCCCTACAGGGGGTAGGTCCTACAATGAGCAGTTCTTC,CASSPTGGRSYNEQFF
TRBV29-1,few,TRBJ2-7,NA,TGCAGCGTTGAACAGGGCCCCTACGAGCAGTACTTC,CSVEQGPYEQYF
TRBV28,NA,TRBJ2-7,TRBD1,TGTGCCAGCAGTTTTGGACAGGGGGCGCGCGGCGAGCAGTACTTC,CASSFGQGARGEQYF
TRBV9,large,TRBJ1-3,TRBD1,TGTGCCAGCAGCGAGGGCCCAATGAGGGGGCATGGGAACACCATATATTTT,CASSEGPMRGHGNTIYF
TRBV6-8,many,TRBJ2-4,NA,TGTGCCAGCAGATTACAGGGTGGAGAGCGGAACATTCAGTACTTC,CASRLQGGERNIQYF
TRBV19,NA,TRBJ1-6,TRBD1,TGTGCCAGTAGTACCGGACAGGGGCCTCAAGCACCCCTCCACTTT,CASSTGQGPQAPLHF
TRBV4-1,few,TRBJ2-7,NA,TGCGCCAGCAGCCCCGACTTCTACGAGCAGTACTTC,CASSPDFYEQYF
TRBV18,medium-sized,TRBJ1-2,NA,TGTGCCAGCTCACCACCGGGATACTATGGCTACACCTTC,CASSPPGYYGYTF
TRBV28,few,TRBJ2-1,NA,TGTGCCAGCAGCGGGGGGCCGGGTGAGCAGTTCTTC,CASSGGPGEQFF
TRBV14,NA,TRBJ2-7,TRBD2,TGTGCCAGCAGCCAAGATAGCCTAGCGGGAGGCAAATTCTCCTACGAGCAGTACTTC,CASSQDSLAGGKFSYEQYF
TRBV11-3,NA,TRBJ2-2,TRBD1,TGTGCCAGCAGCCCACCCGGGACAGGGGTTAACACCGGGGAGCTGTTTTTT,CASSPPGTGVNTGELFF
TRBV19,NA,TRBJ2-1,NA,TGTGCCAGTAGTATTGTTGCGGGCGGTGAGCAGTTCTTC,CASSIVAGGEQFF
TRBV11-3,many,TRBJ2-2,NA,TGTGCCAGCAGCCGAGGGGCAGGGGTTGCCGGGGAGCTGTTTTTT,CASSRGAGVAGELFF
TRBV5-1,NA,TRBJ2-1,TRBD2,TGCGCCAGCAGCCTGAGGCAGGGAGGGTACAATGAGCAGTTCTTC,CASSLRQGGYNEQFF